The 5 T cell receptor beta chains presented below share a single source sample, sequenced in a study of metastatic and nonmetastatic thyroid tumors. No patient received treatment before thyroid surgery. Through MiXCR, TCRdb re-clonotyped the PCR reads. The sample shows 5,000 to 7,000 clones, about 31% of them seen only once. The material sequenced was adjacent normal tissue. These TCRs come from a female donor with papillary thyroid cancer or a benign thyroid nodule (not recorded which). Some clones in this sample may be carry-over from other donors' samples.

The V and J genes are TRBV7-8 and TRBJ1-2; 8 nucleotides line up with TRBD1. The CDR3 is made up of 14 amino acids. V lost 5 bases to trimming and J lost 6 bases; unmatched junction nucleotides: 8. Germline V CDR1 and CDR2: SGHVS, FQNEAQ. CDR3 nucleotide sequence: TGTGCCAGCAGCGAAGGACAGGGCGTTCATGGCTACACCTTC. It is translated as CASSEGQGVHGYTF.

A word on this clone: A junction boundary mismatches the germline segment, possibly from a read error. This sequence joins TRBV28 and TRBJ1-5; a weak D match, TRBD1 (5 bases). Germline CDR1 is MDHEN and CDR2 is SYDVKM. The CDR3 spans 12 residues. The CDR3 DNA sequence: TGTGCCAGCAGTCCAGGGTCCGGGCCCCAGCGTTTT. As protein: CASSPGSGPQRF.

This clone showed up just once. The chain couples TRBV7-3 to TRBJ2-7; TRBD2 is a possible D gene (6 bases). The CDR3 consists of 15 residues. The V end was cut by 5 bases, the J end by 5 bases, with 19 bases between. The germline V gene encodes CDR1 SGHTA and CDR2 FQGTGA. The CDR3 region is CASSRSGDSVHEQYF. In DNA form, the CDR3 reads TGTGCCAGCAGCCGTTCCGGGGACTCAGTCCACGAGCAGTACTTC.

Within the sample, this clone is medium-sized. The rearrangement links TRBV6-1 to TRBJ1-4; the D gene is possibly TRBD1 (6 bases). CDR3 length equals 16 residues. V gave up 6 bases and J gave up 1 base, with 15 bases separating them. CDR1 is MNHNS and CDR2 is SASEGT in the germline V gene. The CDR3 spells CASRRNQGLTNEKLFF. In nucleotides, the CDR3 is TGTGCCAGCAGAAGAAACCAGGGGTTAACTAATGAAAAACTGTTTTTT.

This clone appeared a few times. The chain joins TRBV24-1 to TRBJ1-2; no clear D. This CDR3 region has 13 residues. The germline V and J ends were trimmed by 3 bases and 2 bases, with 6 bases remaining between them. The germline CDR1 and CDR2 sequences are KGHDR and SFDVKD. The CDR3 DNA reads TGTGCCACCAGTGATAGGGCGAACTATGGCTACACCTTC. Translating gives CATSDRANYGYTF.